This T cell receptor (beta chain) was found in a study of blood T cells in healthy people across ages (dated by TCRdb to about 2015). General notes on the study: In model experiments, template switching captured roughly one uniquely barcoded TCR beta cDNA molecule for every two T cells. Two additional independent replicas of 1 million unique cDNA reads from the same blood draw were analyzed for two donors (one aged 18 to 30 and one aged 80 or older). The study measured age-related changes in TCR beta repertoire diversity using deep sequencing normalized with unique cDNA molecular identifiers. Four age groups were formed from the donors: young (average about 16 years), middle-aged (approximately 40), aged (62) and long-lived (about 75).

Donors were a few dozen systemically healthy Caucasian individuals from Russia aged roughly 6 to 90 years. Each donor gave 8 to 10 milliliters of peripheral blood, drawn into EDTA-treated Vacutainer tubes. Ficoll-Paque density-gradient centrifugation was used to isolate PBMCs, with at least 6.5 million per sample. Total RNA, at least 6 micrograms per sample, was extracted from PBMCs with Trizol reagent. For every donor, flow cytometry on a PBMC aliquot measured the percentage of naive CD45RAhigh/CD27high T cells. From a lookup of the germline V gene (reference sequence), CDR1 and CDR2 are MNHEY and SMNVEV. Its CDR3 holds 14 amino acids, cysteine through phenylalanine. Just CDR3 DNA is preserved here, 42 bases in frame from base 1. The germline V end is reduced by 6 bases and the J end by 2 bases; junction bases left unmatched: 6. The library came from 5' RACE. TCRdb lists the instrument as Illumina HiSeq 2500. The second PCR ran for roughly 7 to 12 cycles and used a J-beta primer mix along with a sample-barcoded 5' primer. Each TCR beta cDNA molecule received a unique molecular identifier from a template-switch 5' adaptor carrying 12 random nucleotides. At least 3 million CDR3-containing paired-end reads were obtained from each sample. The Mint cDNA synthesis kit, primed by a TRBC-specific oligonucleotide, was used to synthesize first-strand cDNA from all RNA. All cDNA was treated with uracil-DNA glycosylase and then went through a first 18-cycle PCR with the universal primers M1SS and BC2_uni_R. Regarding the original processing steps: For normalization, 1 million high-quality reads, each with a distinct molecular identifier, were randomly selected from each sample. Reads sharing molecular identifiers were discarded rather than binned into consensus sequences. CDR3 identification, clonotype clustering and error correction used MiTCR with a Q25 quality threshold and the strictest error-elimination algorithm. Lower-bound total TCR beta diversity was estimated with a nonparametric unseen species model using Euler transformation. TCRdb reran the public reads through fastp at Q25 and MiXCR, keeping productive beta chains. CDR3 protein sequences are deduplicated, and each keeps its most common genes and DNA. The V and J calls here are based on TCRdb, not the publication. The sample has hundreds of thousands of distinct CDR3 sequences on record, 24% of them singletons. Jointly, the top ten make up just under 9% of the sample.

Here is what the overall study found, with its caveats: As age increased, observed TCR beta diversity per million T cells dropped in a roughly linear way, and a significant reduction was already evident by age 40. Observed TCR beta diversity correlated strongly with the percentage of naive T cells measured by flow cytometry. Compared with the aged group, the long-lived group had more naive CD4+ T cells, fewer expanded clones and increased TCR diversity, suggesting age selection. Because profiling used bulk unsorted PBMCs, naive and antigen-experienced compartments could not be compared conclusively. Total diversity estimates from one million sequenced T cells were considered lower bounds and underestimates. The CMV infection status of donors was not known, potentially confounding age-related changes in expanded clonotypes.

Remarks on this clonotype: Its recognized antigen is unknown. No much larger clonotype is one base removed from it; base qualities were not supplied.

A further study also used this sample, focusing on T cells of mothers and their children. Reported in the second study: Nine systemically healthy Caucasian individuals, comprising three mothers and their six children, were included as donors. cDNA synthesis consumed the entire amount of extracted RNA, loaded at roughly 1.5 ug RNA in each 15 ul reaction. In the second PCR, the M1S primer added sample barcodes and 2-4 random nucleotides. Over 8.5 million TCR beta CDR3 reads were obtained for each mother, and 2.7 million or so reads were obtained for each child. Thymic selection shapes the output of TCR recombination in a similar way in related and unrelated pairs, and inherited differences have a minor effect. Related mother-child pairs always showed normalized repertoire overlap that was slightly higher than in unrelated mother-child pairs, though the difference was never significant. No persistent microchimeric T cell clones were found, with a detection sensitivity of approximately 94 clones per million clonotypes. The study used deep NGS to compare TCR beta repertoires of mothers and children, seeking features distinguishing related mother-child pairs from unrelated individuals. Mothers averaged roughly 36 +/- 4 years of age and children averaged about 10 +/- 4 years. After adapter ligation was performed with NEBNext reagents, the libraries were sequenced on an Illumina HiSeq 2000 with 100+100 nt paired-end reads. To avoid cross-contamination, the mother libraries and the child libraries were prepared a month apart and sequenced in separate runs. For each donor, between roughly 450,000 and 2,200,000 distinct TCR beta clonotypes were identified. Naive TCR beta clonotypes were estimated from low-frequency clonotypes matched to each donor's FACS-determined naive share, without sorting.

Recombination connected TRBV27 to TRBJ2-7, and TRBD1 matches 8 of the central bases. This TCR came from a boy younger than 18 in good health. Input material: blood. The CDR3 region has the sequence CASSWTGLTYEQYF. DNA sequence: TGTGCCAGCAGCTGGACAGGGCTTACCTACGAGCAGTACTTC.